This T cell receptor (beta chain) was profiled in a study of blood T cell repertoires in COVID-19. Study-wide background: Samples came from the United States, Italy and Spain, spanning acute and convalescent COVID-19. Sources were T cells, B-cell-depleted T cells, or PBMCs; the material itself was cDNA or gDNA.

Authors' analysis steps: Reference gene primer amplification gave nucleated cell count estimates. Only in-frame clones appear in the TCRdb table, and some are missing; sequencing was by immunoSEQ multiplex PCR. V and J calls and clone size are copied from that table; D and trimming were computed from the DNA. The table has some 110,000 clones, 82% seen once. The CDR3 has 13 amino acids. Trimming pared 5 bases from V and 4 bases from J, leaving 11 bases between. Germline CDR1 and CDR2: SGHNT and YYREEE (reference sequence). The clonotype was recovered from a man in his sixties or seventies with acute or convalescent COVID-19. The chain recombines TRBV5-4 with TRBJ2-3; no reliable D call. Sequencing input: peripheral blood. The CDR3 here is CASRIDSADTQYF. In nucleotides, the CDR3 is TGTGCCAGCAGAATCGACTCCGCAGATACGCAGTATTTT.